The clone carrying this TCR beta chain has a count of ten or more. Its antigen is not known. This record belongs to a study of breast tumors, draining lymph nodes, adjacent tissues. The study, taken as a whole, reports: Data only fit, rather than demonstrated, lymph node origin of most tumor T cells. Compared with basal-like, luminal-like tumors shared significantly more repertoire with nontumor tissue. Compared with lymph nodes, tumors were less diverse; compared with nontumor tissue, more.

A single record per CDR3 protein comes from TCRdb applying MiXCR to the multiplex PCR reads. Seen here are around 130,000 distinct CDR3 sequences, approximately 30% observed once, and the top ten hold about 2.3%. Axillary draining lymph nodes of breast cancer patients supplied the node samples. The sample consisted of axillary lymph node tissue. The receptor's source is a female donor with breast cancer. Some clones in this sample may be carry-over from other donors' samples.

The CDR3 reads CASSWGQGLINEQFF. The CDR3 DNA is TGTGCCAGCAGCTGGGGACAGGGACTCATCAATGAGCAGTTCTTC. The J gene is TRBJ2-1, the V gene TRBV5-5; 9 bases agree with TRBD1. This CDR3 region has 15 residues. J gave up 6 bases and V 3 bases, and 7 bases lay outside the gene matches. CDR1 and CDR2 (germline): SGHKS, YYEKEE (reference sequence).